A selection of T cell receptor beta chains follows, all from one sample in a study of shared clonotypes between healthy human individuals. Some clones are missing from TCRdb's copy, which holds only in-frame ones; the method was immunoSEQ multiplex PCR. Found here are 1 million to 1.2 million clones, 77% of them singletons; the top ten hold 0.89%. Specimen: memory CD4+ T cells from PBMCs. These TCRs come from a man aged 18 to 29 in good health. Some clones in this sample may be carry-over from other donors' samples. The CDR3 runs from the conserved cysteine through the conserved F or W. A D gene is named only where the DNA matches it firmly. Some rows have no size entry. The others give once, few or many, or a class for an expanded clone.

-	-	TRBJ2-5	TRBV21-1	CASTGFSGKSGTQYF	TGTGCCAGCACCGGATTCTCAGGTAAGTCGGGGACCCAGTACTTC
-	TRBD2	TRBJ2-4	TRBV5-1	CASSLFLAGEGIQYF	TGCGCCAGCAGCTTGTTCCTAGCGGGAGAGGGGATTCAGTACTTC
few	TRBD1	TRBJ1-5	TRBV19	CASSIRGTAGQPQHF	TGTGCCAGTAGTATCAGGGGGACGGCAGGTCAGCCCCAGCATTTT
-	-	TRBJ2-3	TRBV19	CASSTAGGSDTQYF	TGTGCCAGTAGTACGGCCGGAGGTTCTGATACGCAGTATTTT
few	-	TRBJ2-7	TRBV7-9	CASSSLDYEQYF	TGTGCCAGCAGCTCACTCGACTACGAGCAGTACTTC
once	-	TRBJ2-3	TRBV7-9	CASSLLTDTQYF	TGTGCCAGCAGCTTACTCACAGATACGCAGTATTTT
-	TRBD1	TRBJ2-7	TRBV7-3	CASSLIGRGHEQYF	TGTGCCAGCAGCTTAATTGGCAGGGGGCACGAGCAGTACTTC
-	-	TRBJ2-6	TRBV19	CASSWVSGANVLTF	TGTGCCAGTAGTTGGGTATCTGGGGCCAACGTCCTGACTTTC
-	TRBD1	TRBJ2-3	TRBV9	CASSGWTGEVDTQYF	TGTGCCAGCAGCGGATGGACAGGGGAGGTAGATACGCAGTATTTT
-	TRBD2	TRBJ2-1	TRBV28	CASSFDSGRAYNEQFF	TGTGCCAGCAGTTTCGATAGCGGGAGGGCCTACAATGAGCAGTTCTTC
-	TRBD1	TRBJ1-1	TRBV7-6	CASSLGQGVTEAFF	TGTGCCAGCAGCTTAGGTCAGGGGGTCACTGAAGCTTTCTTT
once	-	TRBJ2-5	TRBV7-9	CASSSPPGPAVETQYF	TGTGCCAGCAGCTCTCCGCCGGGCCCGGCGGTGGAGACCCAGTACTTC
-	-	TRBJ2-7	TRBV11-2	CATKPSGGNEQYF	TGTGCCACCAAACCCTCCGGGGGAAACGAGCAGTACTTC
once	TRBD2	TRBJ2-3	TRBV6-6	CASTPGGNTQYF	TGTGCCAGCACCCCGGGAGGTAATACGCAGTATTTT
once	-	TRBJ2-1	TRBV30	CAWSDEFREQFF	TGTGCCTGGAGTGACGAGTTCCGTGAGCAGTTCTTC
-	-	TRBJ1-2	TRBV7-8	CASSRKQGSLYGYTF	TGTGCCAGCAGCCGAAAACAGGGTTCTCTCTATGGCTACACCTTC
-	TRBD1	TRBJ1-5	TRBV4-1	CASSQAPGQGENQPQHF	TGCGCCAGCAGCCAAGCCCCAGGACAGGGAGAAAATCAGCCCCAGCATTTT
-	-	TRBJ1-2	TRBV29-1	CSVEGRGRNYGYTF	TGCAGCGTTGAAGGTCGGGGGCGAAACTATGGCTACACCTTC
-	TRBD2	TRBJ2-1	TRBV11-3	CASSLAGGDNEQFF	TGTGCCAGCAGCTTAGCGGGAGGGGACAATGAGCAGTTCTTC
-	-	TRBJ1-1	TRBV21-1	CASSKGRGVEAFF	TGTGCCAGCAGCAAAGGGAGGGGGGTCGAAGCTTTCTTT
-	-	TRBJ2-3	TRBV6-6	CASSYRQPTDTQYF	TGTGCCAGCAGTTACCGTCAGCCCACAGATACGCAGTATTTT
once	-	TRBJ2-1	TRBV28	CASSLSRVPKQFF	TGTGCCAGCAGTTTATCCCGGGTCCCCAAGCAGTTCTTC
-	-	TRBJ2-5	TRBV15	CATSREGSTETQYF	TGTGCCACCAGCAGAGAGGGCAGCACAGAGACCCAGTACTTC
few	-	TRBJ1-1	TRBV30	CAWSVPPGWTEAFF	TGTGCCTGGAGTGTGCCACCTGGATGGACTGAAGCTTTCTTT
-	TRBD2	TRBJ2-2	TRBV2	CASSLAGAVAGELFF	TGTGCCAGCAGTTTAGCGGGAGCGGTCGCCGGGGAGCTGTTTTTT
-	-	TRBJ2-3	TRBV5-1	CASSWIDTQYF	TGCGCCAGCAGCTGGATCGATACGCAGTATTTT
-	-	TRBJ1-5	TRBV18	CASSPEVPRGTQPQHF	TGTGCCAGCTCACCGGAGGTCCCGAGGGGAACTCAGCCCCAGCATTTT
-	-	TRBJ2-7	TRBV9	CPNQGTYEQYF	TGTCCTAATCAGGGGACCTACGAGCAGTACTTC
once	-	TRBJ2-2	TRBV10-3	CAISTSEKSGELFF	TGTGCCATCAGTACTAGTGAAAAGTCCGGGGAGCTGTTTTTT
-	TRBD1	TRBJ1-1	TRBV6-6	CASSLPGTGGRTEAFF	TGTGCCAGCAGTTTACCTGGGACAGGGGGCCGTACTGAAGCTTTCTTT
-	-	TRBJ2-1	TRBV28	CASIPLGAWDEQFF	TGTGCCAGCATCCCCCTGGGGGCTTGGGATGAGCAGTTCTTC
many	-	TRBJ2-3	TRBV21-1	CASSKVERRSTDTQYF	TGTGCCAGCAGCAAAGTGGAGAGGCGAAGCACAGATACGCAGTATTTT
-	TRBD2	TRBJ2-1	TRBV7-3	CASSPTSGGLDEQFF	TGTGCCAGCAGCCCGACTAGCGGGGGTCTGGATGAGCAGTTCTTC
-	TRBD2	TRBJ2-7	TRBV25-1	CASSEFAGVGYEQYF	TGTGCCAGCAGTGAATTTGCGGGAGTAGGCTACGAGCAGTACTTC
-	-	TRBJ1-5	TRBV23-1	CASTRVPQHF	TGCGCCAGCACCCGGGTCCCCCAGCATTTT
-	-	TRBJ2-1	TRBV2	CASSVIEIHNEQFF	TGTGCCAGCAGTGTAATCGAAATCCACAATGAGCAGTTCTTC
-	-	TRBJ1-2	TRBV5-4	CASSLDRWGVGYTF	TGTGCCAGCAGCTTGGACAGGTGGGGGGTCGGCTACACCTTC
-	-	TRBJ1-3	TRBV5-1	CASSLEGGNTIYF	TGCGCCAGCAGCTTGGAAGGGGGGAACACCATATATTTT
-	-	TRBJ2-2	TRBV11-2	CASSLPSAGELFF	TGTGCCAGCAGCCTACCTTCTGCCGGGGAGCTGTTTTTT
-	-	TRBJ2-3	TRBV14	CASSQVYGDTQYF	TGTGCCAGCAGCCAAGTCTATGGGGATACGCAGTATTTT
-	-	TRBJ1-2	TRBV5-1	CASSSLSQTYGYTF	TGCGCCAGCAGCTCACTCTCCCAGACGTATGGCTACACCTTC
-	TRBD1	TRBJ2-7	TRBV5-1	CASSLDGTGAKQYF	TGCGCCAGCAGCTTGGACGGGACAGGGGCCAAGCAGTACTTC
-	TRBD2	TRBJ2-3	TRBV30	CAWENLAGTDTQYF	TGTGCCTGGGAGAACCTAGCGGGCACAGATACGCAGTATTTT